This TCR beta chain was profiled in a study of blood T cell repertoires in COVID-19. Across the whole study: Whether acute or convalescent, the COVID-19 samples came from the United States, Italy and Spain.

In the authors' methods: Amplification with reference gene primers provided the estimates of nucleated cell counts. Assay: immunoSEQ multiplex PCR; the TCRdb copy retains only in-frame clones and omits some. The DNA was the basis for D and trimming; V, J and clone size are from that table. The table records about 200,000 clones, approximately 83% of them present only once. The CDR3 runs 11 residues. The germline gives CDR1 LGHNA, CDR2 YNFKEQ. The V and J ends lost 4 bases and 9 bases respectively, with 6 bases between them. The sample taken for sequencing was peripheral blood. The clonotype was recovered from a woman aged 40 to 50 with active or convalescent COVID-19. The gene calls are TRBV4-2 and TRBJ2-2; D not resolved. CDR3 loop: CASSRSRELFF. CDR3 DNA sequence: TGTGCCAGCAGCCGGAGCCGGGAGCTGTTTTTT.